The text below deals with one T cell receptor beta chain. This sample was taken from a study of blood T cell repertoires in COVID-19. Study-wide background: Samples of COVID-19 (acute and convalescent) were obtained from the United States, Italy and Spain. In each case, the material was cDNA or gDNA derived from T cells, B-cell-depleted T cells, or PBMCs.

Per the study methods: Amplification with reference gene primers provided the estimates of nucleated cell counts. Assay used: immunoSEQ multiplex PCR; TCRdb lists only in-frame clones, some missing. V and J calls plus clone size are reproduced from that table; the DNA served to infer D and trimming. The sample shows about 100,000 clones, over 75% of them seen only once. The ends lost 6 bases at V and 6 bases at J; junction bases unmatched: 6. The germline gives CDR1 MNHEY, CDR2 SMNVEV (reference sequence). The CDR3 totals 15 residues. The gene calls are TRBV27 and TRBJ2-1; 12 bases agree with TRBD2. The specimen sequenced was peripheral blood. The receptor was isolated from a woman aged 55-70 years with acute or convalescent COVID-19. The CDR3: CASSREGLAGNEQFF. Written as DNA, the CDR3 is TGTGCCAGCAGCCGAGAGGGACTAGCGGGCAATGAGCAGTTCTTC.